A selection of T cell receptor beta chains follows, all from one sample in a study of T cells in Graves' hyperthyroidism and ophthalmopathy. TCRdb redid the calling of the multiplex PCR reads with MiXCR, one entry per CDR3 protein. The table shows 110,000 to 150,000 distinct CDR3 sequences, with roughly 23% occurring only once. Sequencing was carried out using blood. The receptors come from a woman in her fifties or sixties with Graves' hyperthyroidism that later progressed to Graves' ophthalmopathy. Both conserved end residues are part of each CDR3. A D gene is named only where the DNA matches it firmly. Where a row states a size, it is once, few, many or the class of an expanded clone; other rows omit it.

- | TRBJ2-5 | TRBD2 | TRBV5-4 | CASSPSAGGPWKTQYF | TGTGCCAGCAGCCCCAGTGCGGGAGGGCCGTGGAAGACCCAGTACTTC
few | TRBJ1-4 | - | TRBV28 | CASSLGQAATNEKLFF | TGTGCCAGCAGTTTGGGGCAGGCCGCAACTAATGAAAAACTGTTTTTT
- | TRBJ1-2 | TRBD1 | TRBV7-9 | CASSRHDRVDYGYTF | TGTGCCAGCAGCCGCCACGACAGGGTGGACTATGGCTACACCTTC
- | TRBJ1-2 | TRBD1 | TRBV20-1 | CSAQTGVWFGYTF | TGCAGTGCTCAAACAGGGGTCTGGTTTGGCTACACCTTC
many | TRBJ1-5 | - | TRBV15 | CATSTQQGSNQPQHF | TGTGCCACCAGCACTCAACAGGGCAGCAATCAGCCCCAGCATTTT
- | TRBJ2-1 | - | TRBV4-1 | CASSQVSSLTYNEQFF | TGCGCCAGCAGCCAAGTGAGTAGCTTAACATACAATGAGCAGTTCTTC
many | TRBJ2-1 | - | TRBV2 | CASSEGRTQFF | TGTGCCAGCAGTGAGGGGCGTACGCAGTTCTTC
few | TRBJ1-1 | - | TRBV4-2 | CASSQVVSSNTEAFF | TGTGCCAGCAGCCAAGTAGTGAGTTCGAACACTGAAGCTTTCTTT
- | TRBJ2-3 | - | TRBV11-2 | CASSQQTVGSTDTQYF | TGTGCCAGCAGCCAACAAACCGTGGGAAGCACAGATACGCAGTATTTT
- | TRBJ1-2 | TRBD1 | TRBV20-1 | CSAPLEGASYGYTF | TGCAGTGCCCCCCTGGAGGGGGCTAGCTATGGCTACACCTTC
- | TRBJ1-1 | TRBD1 | TRBV3-1 | CASTLTGGNTEAFF | TGTGCCAGCACCCTCACAGGGGGGAACACTGAAGCTTTCTTT
many | TRBJ2-7 | TRBD2 | TRBV20-1 | CSVNRLAGFEQYF | TGCAGTGTTAACCGTCTAGCGGGATTCGAGCAGTACTTC
- | TRBJ1-2 | - | TRBV2 | CASSESRGPNLYGYTF | TGTGCCAGCAGTGAAAGTCGGGGTCCCAACCTCTATGGCTACACCTTC
- | TRBJ2-1 | TRBD2 | TRBV20-1 | CSAKPGLAGGITINEQFF | TGCAGTGCAAAACCGGGACTAGCGGGAGGGATAACTATAAATGAGCAGTTCTTC
many | TRBJ1-1 | - | TRBV19 | CASSQDTGSTEAFF | TGTGCCAGTAGCCAAGACACGGGGAGCACTGAAGCTTTCTTT
many | TRBJ2-2 | - | TRBV29-1 | CSVGRGTGELFF | TGCAGCGTCGGAAGGGGTACCGGGGAGCTGTTTTTT
many | TRBJ2-5 | - | TRBV5-1 | CASRGQSAGETQYF | TGCGCCAGCCGCGGACAATCCGCGGGAGAGACCCAGTACTTC
many | TRBJ1-6 | TRBD1 | TRBV11-2 | CASSPRTGRSPLHF | TGTGCCAGCAGCCCCCGGACAGGGCGTTCACCCCTCCACTTT
many | TRBJ2-1 | TRBD2 | TRBV6-1 | CASSDQTSGRGNEQFF | TGTGCCAGCAGTGACCAGACTAGCGGGAGAGGGAATGAGCAGTTCTTC
many | TRBJ1-6 | - | TRBV3-1 | CASSQTTHSPLHF | TGTGCCAGCAGCCAAACGACGCATTCACCCCTCCACTTT
- | TRBJ1-6 | - | TRBV9 | CASSAQDGNSPLHF | TGTGCCAGCAGCGCCCAGGACGGAAATTCACCCCTCCACTTT
few | TRBJ2-1 | TRBD2 | TRBV20-1 | CSARGLAGGSSYNEQFF | TGCAGTGCTAGAGGACTAGCGGGAGGGAGCTCCTACAATGAGCAGTTCTTC
many | TRBJ2-5 | - | TRBV2 | CASSVSGGQETQYF | TGTGCCAGCAGTGTCTCTGGGGGGCAAGAGACCCAGTACTTC
once | TRBJ2-3 | - | TRBV11-3 | CASSPTVQADTQYF | TGTGCCAGCAGCCCTACGGTTCAGGCAGATACGCAGTATTTT
many | TRBJ1-1 | TRBD1 | TRBV20-1 | CSASGTGVHTEAFF | TGCAGTGCTAGCGGGACAGGGGTCCACACTGAAGCTTTCTTT
- | TRBJ2-7 | TRBD2 | TRBV2 | CASSGSGRGYEQYF | TGTGCCAGCAGTGGTAGCGGGAGGGGATACGAGCAGTACTTC
many | TRBJ2-7 | TRBD2 | TRBV6-1 | CASNPAGGPYEQYF | TGTGCCAGCAACCCAGCGGGAGGGCCCTACGAGCAGTACTTC